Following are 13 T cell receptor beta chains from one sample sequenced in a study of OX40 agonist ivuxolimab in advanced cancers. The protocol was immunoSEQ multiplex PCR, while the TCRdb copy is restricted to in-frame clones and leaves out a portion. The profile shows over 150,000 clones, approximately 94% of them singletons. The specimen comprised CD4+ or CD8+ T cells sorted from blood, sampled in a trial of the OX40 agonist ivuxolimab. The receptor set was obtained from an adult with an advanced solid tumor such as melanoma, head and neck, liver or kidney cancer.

The CDR3 sequence: CASSLAGYNYGYTF. The CDR3 DNA reads as TGTGCCAGCAGCTTAGCAGGTTATAACTATGGCTACACCTTC. The chain has TRBV11-2 and TRBJ1-2; no definite D call. V was clipped by 1 base and J by 1 base, with 7 bases between them. The germline V gene encodes CDR1 SGHAT and CDR2 FQNNGV. The CDR3 is 14 residues long.

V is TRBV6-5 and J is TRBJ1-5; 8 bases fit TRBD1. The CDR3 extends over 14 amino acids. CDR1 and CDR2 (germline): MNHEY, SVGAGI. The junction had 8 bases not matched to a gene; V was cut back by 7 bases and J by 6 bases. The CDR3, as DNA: TGTGCCAGCACCCCGGACAGGGACGGTCAGCCCCAGCATTTT. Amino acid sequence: CASTPDRDGQPQHF.

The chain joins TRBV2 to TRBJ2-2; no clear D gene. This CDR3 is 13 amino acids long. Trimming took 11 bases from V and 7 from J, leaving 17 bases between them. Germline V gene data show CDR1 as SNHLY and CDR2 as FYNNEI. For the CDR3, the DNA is TGTGCCGGAAGGATGAGCCTGGGCGGGGAGCTGTTTTTT. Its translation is CAGRMSLGGELFF.

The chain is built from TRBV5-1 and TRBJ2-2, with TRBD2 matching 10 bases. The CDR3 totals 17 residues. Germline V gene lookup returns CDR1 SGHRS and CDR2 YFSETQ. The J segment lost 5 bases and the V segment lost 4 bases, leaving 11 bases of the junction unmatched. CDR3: CASSPTPGAGGTGELFF. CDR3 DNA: TGCGCCAGCAGCCCTACCCCCGGAGCGGGAGGGACCGGGGAGCTGTTTTTT.

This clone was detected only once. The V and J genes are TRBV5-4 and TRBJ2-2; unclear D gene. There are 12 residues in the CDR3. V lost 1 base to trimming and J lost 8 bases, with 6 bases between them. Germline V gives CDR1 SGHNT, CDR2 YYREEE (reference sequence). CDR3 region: CASSLTEGELFF. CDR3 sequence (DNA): TGTGCCAGCAGCTTGACGGAGGGGGAGCTGTTTTTT.

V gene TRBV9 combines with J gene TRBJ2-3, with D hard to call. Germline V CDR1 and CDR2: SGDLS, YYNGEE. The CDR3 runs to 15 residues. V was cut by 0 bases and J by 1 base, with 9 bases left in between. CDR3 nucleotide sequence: TGTGCCAGCAGCGTAGGGCAGGTCGGCACAGATACGCAGTATTTT. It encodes CASSVGQVGTDTQYF. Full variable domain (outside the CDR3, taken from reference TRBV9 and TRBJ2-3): DSGVTQTPKHLITATGQRVTLRCSPRSGDLSVYWYQQSLDQGLQFLIQYYNGEERAKGNILERFSAQQFPDLHSELNLSSLELGDSALYFCASSVGQVGTDTQYFGPGTRLTVL.

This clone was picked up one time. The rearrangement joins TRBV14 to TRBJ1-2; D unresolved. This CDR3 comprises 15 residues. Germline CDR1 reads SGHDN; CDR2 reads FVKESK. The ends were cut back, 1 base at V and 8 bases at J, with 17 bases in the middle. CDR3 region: CASSQVSGISGGYTF. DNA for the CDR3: TGTGCCAGCAGCCAAGTCAGTGGGATAAGTGGAGGCTACACCTTC.

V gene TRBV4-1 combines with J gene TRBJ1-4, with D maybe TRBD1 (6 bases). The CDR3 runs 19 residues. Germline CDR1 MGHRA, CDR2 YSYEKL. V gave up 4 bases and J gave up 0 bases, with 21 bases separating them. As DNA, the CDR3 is TGCGCCAGCAGCCTCCGGGACATAACAACCCTCGCAACTAATGAAAAACTGTTTTTT. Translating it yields CASSLRDITTLATNEKLFF.

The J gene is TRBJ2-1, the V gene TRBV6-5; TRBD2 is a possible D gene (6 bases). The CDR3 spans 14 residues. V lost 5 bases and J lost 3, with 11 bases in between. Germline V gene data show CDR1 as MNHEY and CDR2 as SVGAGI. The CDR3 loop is CASSTTSFYNEQFF. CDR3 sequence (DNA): TGTGCCAGCAGTACGACTAGTTTCTACAATGAGCAGTTCTTC.

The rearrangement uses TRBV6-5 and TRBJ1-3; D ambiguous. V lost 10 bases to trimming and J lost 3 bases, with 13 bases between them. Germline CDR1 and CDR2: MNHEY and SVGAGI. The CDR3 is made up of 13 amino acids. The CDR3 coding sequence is TGTGCCACCCTAGGGCTTCGTGGAAACACCATATATTTT. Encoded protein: CATLGLRGNTIYF.

The CDR3 region has the DNA TGTGCCAGCACCAAGGACCCCAACCATCCCGGGGAGCTGTTTTTT. This codes for CASTKDPNHPGELFF. V usage is TRBV6-1 and J usage is TRBJ2-2; no definite D call. V was clipped by 7 bases and J by 6 bases, with 18 bases between them. This CDR3 has 15 amino acids. Germline V gene sequence: CDR1 MNHNS, CDR2 SASEGT.

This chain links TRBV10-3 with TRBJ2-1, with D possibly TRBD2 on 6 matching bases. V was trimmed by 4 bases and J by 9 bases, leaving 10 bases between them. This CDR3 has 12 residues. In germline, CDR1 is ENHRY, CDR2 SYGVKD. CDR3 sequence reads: CAISGPGGEQFF. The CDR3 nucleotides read TGTGCCATCAGTGGCCCCGGGGGTGAGCAGTTCTTC.

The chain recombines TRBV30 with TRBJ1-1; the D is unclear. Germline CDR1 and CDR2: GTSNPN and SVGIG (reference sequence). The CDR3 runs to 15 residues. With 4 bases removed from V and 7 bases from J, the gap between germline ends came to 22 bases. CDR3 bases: TGTGCCTGGACCTTCCCCATCCGGGGAGATAATGAAGCTTTCTTT. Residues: CAWTFPIRGDNEAFF.